The clone carrying this TCR beta chain was found once. The sample comes from a study of blood T cell repertoires in COVID-19. In the study overall: There were acute and convalescent COVID-19 samples, and they came from the United States, Italy and Spain. The analysed material was cDNA or gDNA that came from T cells, B-cell-depleted T cells, or PBMCs.

TCRdb's copy holds only in-frame clones and misses some; the assay was immunoSEQ multiplex PCR. The sample comprises 360,000 or so clones, 89% of which are singletons, and around 3.9% rests with the top ten. Sequenced: peripheral blood. The source of this sequence is a woman aged 60-70 years with COVID-19, enrolled during active disease.

CDR3 DNA sequence: TGTGCCAGCAGTTTGGGGACTCCCCAGTATGGCTACACCTTC. Amino acid sequence: CASSLGTPQYGYTF. V usage is TRBV6-5 and J usage is TRBJ1-2, with D possibly TRBD1 on 5 matching bases. Germline-derived CDR1 and CDR2 are MNHEY and SVGAGI. V gave up 4 bases and J gave up 5 bases, with 14 bases separating them. The CDR3 runs 14 residues.